This is a list of T cell receptor beta chains from one sample in a study of blood T cell repertoires in COVID-19. Assay: immunoSEQ multiplex PCR; the TCRdb copy retains only in-frame clones and omits some. Of 250,000 or so clones in the sample, approximately 88% were seen once. Sample: peripheral blood. These receptors were obtained from a woman between 25 and 40 years old with COVID-19, enrolled during active disease. Each CDR3 is given with its conserved first and last residue. A D gene is named only where the DNA matches it firmly. Clone sizes are given selectively: once, few, many, or a class where the clone is expanded.

v_call	d_call	j_call	clone_size	cdr3_aa	cdr3_nt
TRBV5-1	TRBD1	TRBJ2-5	-	CASSPTGQFQETQYF	TGCGCCAGCAGCCCTACGGGACAGTTCCAAGAGACCCAGTACTTC
TRBV4-3	TRBD1	TRBJ1-6	-	CASSQLGTGRINSPLHF	TGCGCCAGCAGCCAGTTAGGGACAGGGAGGATTAATTCACCCCTCCACTTT
TRBV7-8	-	TRBJ2-7	-	CASSRGRTATDEQYF	TGTGCCAGCAGCCGGGGTAGGACAGCCACTGACGAGCAGTACTTC
TRBV2	-	TRBJ2-2	-	CASSESGNTGELFF	TGTGCCAGCAGTGAATCGGGAAACACCGGGGAGCTGTTTTTT
TRBV4-3	-	TRBJ1-2	-	CASSQGEPGDYGYTF	TGCGCCAGCAGCCAAGGGGAGCCCGGGGACTATGGCTACACCTTC
TRBV19	-	TRBJ1-4	-	CASSRGDSNEKLFF	TGTGCCAGTAGTAGGGGAGATTCTAATGAAAAACTGTTTTTT
TRBV10-3	TRBD1	TRBJ1-1	-	CAISGDGQVAFF	TGTGCCATCAGTGGGGACGGACAGGTGGCTTTCTTT
TRBV6-2/TRBV6-3	-	TRBJ2-3	once	CASSQTGDTQYF	TGTGCCAGCAGCCAAACGGGGGATACGCAGTATTTT
TRBV7-2	TRBD2	TRBJ2-1	-	CASSAPGGERDEQFF	TGTGCCAGCAGCGCCCCCGGGGGGGAGAGGGATGAGCAGTTCTTC
TRBV6-5	TRBD1	TRBJ2-5	-	CASSYRRTGGETQYF	TGTGCCAGCAGTTACCGCAGGACAGGCGGAGAGACCCAGTACTTC
TRBV27	TRBD1	TRBJ1-2	few	CASSSRQGAYGYTF	TGTGCCAGCAGTTCCCGACAGGGGGCCTATGGCTACACCTTC
TRBV18	TRBD1	TRBJ2-3	-	CASSQYRRTGNTDTQYF	TGTGCCAGCTCACAGTACCGACGGACAGGGAACACAGATACGCAGTATTTT
TRBV10-1	-	TRBJ1-1	few	CASSVNRNTEAFF	TGCGCCAGCAGTGTGAACAGGAACACTGAAGCTTTCTTT
TRBV15	TRBD1	TRBJ2-2	-	CATSRGDRSPNTGELFF	TGTGCCACCAGCAGAGGGGACAGGTCGCCGAACACCGGGGAGCTGTTTTTT
TRBV2	-	TRBJ1-6	once	CASYQNSYNSPLHF	TGTGCCAGCTATCAGAACTCCTATAATTCACCCCTCCACTTT
TRBV6-6	TRBD1	TRBJ1-6	-	CASSYSDRANSPLHF	TGTGCCAGCAGTTACTCGGACAGGGCTAATTCACCCCTCCACTTT
TRBV4-1	-	TRBJ1-6	-	CASSQDPRGASYNSPLHF	TGCGCCAGCAGCCAAGATCCCCGGGGAGCGTCCTATAATTCACCCCTCCACTTT
TRBV27	TRBD1	TRBJ2-1	-	CASSLSQGVGYNEQFF	TGTGCCAGCAGTTTAAGTCAGGGGGTTGGATACAATGAGCAGTTCTTC
TRBV11-2	TRBD2	TRBJ2-5	-	CASTYGGGRETQYF	TGTGCCAGCACCTACGGGGGGGGGCGGGAGACCCAGTACTTC
TRBV5-1	-	TRBJ2-3	-	CASSGDLLSTQYF	TGCGCCAGCAGCGGAGACTTGTTGAGTACGCAGTATTTT
TRBV3-1/TRBV3-2	TRBD2	TRBJ2-2	few	CASSHRGENTGELFF	TGTGCCAGCAGCCACCGGGGGGAGAACACCGGGGAGCTGTTTTTT
TRBV7-9	TRBD2	TRBJ2-1	-	CASSPRGLAGVRAYNEQFF	TGTGCCAGCAGCCCACGGGGACTAGCGGGAGTCAGGGCCTACAATGAGCAGTTCTTC
TRBV18	-	TRBJ2-7	-	CASSPGAEQYF	TGTGCCAGCTCACCTGGAGCCGAGCAGTACTTC
TRBV25-1	-	TRBJ2-5	-	CASSNQGTPQETQYF	TGTGCCAGCAGTAACCAGGGGACACCCCAAGAGACCCAGTACTTC
TRBV6-6	TRBD1	TRBJ2-7	-	CASSSLGTGGSVEQYF	TGTGCCAGCAGTTCCCTAGGGACAGGGGGCTCGGTCGAGCAGTACTTC
TRBV5-6	-	TRBJ1-1	-	CASSLFRPNTEAFF	TGTGCCAGCAGCTTGTTCAGGCCGAACACTGAAGCTTTCTTT
TRBV5-1	TRBD2	TRBJ2-3	once	CASRGGPSTDTQYF	TGCGCCAGCAGGGGAGGGCCTAGCACAGATACGCAGTATTTT
TRBV19	-	TRBJ2-1	-	CASSFSVPYNEQFF	TGTGCCAGTAGTTTCTCCGTTCCCTACAATGAGCAGTTCTTC
TRBV18	TRBD1	TRBJ2-5	-	CASSLRPGQGEETQYF	TGTGCCAGCTCACTTAGGCCGGGACAGGGGGAAGAGACCCAGTACTTC
TRBV10-2	TRBD2	TRBJ2-1	-	CASSEGYPAGAIERGQFF	TGCGCCAGCAGTGAGGGCTACCCAGCGGGGGCTATAGAACGGGGGCAGTTCTTC
TRBV18	-	TRBJ2-2	-	CASSNRVANTGELFF	TGTGCCAGCTCAAACAGGGTCGCGAACACCGGGGAGCTGTTTTTT
TRBV6-2/TRBV6-3	-	TRBJ1-1	once	CASSLVRFRGTATEAFF	TGTGCCAGCAGTCTCGTTCGGTTCCGGGGGACCGCCACTGAAGCTTTCTTT
TRBV10-3	TRBD1	TRBJ1-5	-	CAISDGQGGNQPQHF	TGTGCCATCAGTGACGGACAGGGTGGCAATCAGCCCCAGCATTTT
TRBV7-2	TRBD2	TRBJ2-2	-	CASSKGLAGAAGELFF	TGTGCCAGCAGCAAGGGACTAGCGGGAGCGGCCGGGGAGCTGTTTTTT
TRBV27	TRBD1	TRBJ2-2	-	CASSLLGTGNILDTGELFF	TGTGCCAGCAGTTTATTGGGGACAGGGAATATACTGGACACCGGGGAGCTGTTTTTT
TRBV3-1/TRBV3-2	TRBD2	TRBJ2-1	-	CASRRGLAGEIGRYNEQFF	TGTGCCAGCAGACGCGGACTAGCGGGAGAGATAGGGCGCTACAATGAGCAGTTCTTC
TRBV4-1	-	TRBJ2-5	-	CASSQDEFGGSQQETQYF	TGCGCCAGCAGCCAAGATGAATTTGGGGGCTCTCAACAAGAGACCCAGTACTTC
TRBV19	-	TRBJ2-5	-	CASSEQGWWKETQYF	TGTGCCAGTAGTGAACAGGGATGGTGGAAAGAGACCCAGTACTTC
TRBV10-1	TRBD1	TRBJ2-3	-	CASSLTGESTDTQYF	TGCGCCAGCAGTCTGACAGGGGAAAGCACAGATACGCAGTATTTT
TRBV27	TRBD1	TRBJ2-1	-	CASLSRQGDNEQFF	TGTGCCAGCCTTTCTAGACAGGGGGACAATGAGCAGTTCTTC
TRBV7-8	TRBD2	TRBJ2-3	-	CASSLSAGSVAGSRTQYF	TGTGCCAGCAGCTTATCAGCCGGAAGCGTAGCGGGCTCTCGTACGCAGTATTTT
TRBV5-1	TRBD1	TRBJ1-4	-	CASSLRGRGEKLFF	TGCGCCAGCAGCCTTAGGGGGCGCGGAGAAAAACTGTTTTTT
TRBV11-3	-	TRBJ2-2	-	CASSKRSGVTNTGELFF	TGTGCCAGCAGCAAACGATCAGGGGTCACTAACACCGGGGAGCTGTTTTTT